One sample yielded the 18 T cell receptor beta chains listed below, sequenced in a study of cytomegalovirus exposure and HLA in healthy donors. The PCR had 60 Vbeta and 13 Jbeta primers. TCRdb's copy holds only in-frame clones and misses some; the assay was immunoSEQ multiplex PCR. The data hold approximately 110,000 clones, with 80% to 90% observed a single time. Source material: PBMCs. All receptors come from a woman aged 25-40 years in good health and CMV-seronegative.

The chain uses TRBV10-3 and TRBJ2-1; TRBD1 matches 9 bases. Germline V lookup: CDR1 ENHRY, CDR2 SYGVKD. This CDR3 spans 16 amino acids. The V gene end was trimmed by 6 bases and the J gene end by 10 bases; junction bases not matched to a gene: 16. Written as DNA, the CDR3 is TGTGCCATCAGACCCGACAGGGGGTCCCATAATGACGAGCAGTTCTTC. Its protein product is CAIRPDRGSHNDEQFF.

The V and J genes are TRBV5-6 and TRBJ1-4; no reliable D call. Germline CDR1 is SGHDT and CDR2 is YYEEEE. Between the trimmed V and J ends, which lost 4 bases and 0 bases, there was a span of 10 bases. The CDR3 loop spans 15 amino acids. The CDR3 protein is CASSRRGATNEKLFF. CDR3 bases: TGTGCCAGCAGCCGCCGGGGAGCAACTAATGAAAAACTGTTTTTT.

This clone was found a few times. The V and J genes are TRBV30 and TRBJ2-4; 8 bases map to TRBD1. After removal of 5 bases from V and 0 bases from J, the junction contained 6 bases not matched to a gene. This CDR3 contains 15 residues. CDR1 and CDR2 from the germline V gene are GTSNPN and SVGIG (reference sequence). CDR3: CAWERQGLAKNIQYF. The CDR3 DNA sequence: TGTGCCTGGGAAAGACAGGGGCTAGCCAAAAACATTCAGTACTTC.

The chain couples TRBV10-1 to TRBJ2-5; 13 bases match TRBD2. The CDR3 has 15 amino acids. J was trimmed by 6 bases and V by 6 bases; bases with no gene match: 7. CDR1 and CDR2 (germline): WNHNN, SYGVQD (reference sequence). The CDR3 region has the DNA TGCGCCAGCAGCCCCGGGACTAGCGGGATGAAGACCCAGTACTTC. Amino acids: CASSPGTSGMKTQYF.

Concerning this clone itself: The same CDR3 is also encoded by other DNA sequences in this sample. The chain combines TRBV30 with TRBJ1-5; no definite D call. V was pared by 3 bases and J by 2 bases, with 8 bases between. The CDR3 contains 13 residues. Germline CDR1 reads GTSNPN; CDR2 reads SVGIG (reference sequence). The CDR3 loop reads CAWSVRGNQPQHF. In DNA form, the CDR3 reads TGTGCCTGGAGCGTGAGGGGCAATCAGCCCCAGCATTTT.

The chain joins TRBV7-2 to TRBJ2-7; possible D gene TRBD1, 5 bases. V was pared by 0 bases and J by 2 bases, with 14 bases between. Germline loops: CDR1 SGHTA, CDR2 FQGNSA. The CDR3 spans 16 residues. CDR3 region: CASSLAADRYTYEQYF. The CDR3 DNA sequence: TGTGCCAGCAGCTTAGCAGCCGACAGATACACCTACGAGCAGTACTTC.

The chain uses TRBV18 and TRBJ1-5; the D is unclear. This CDR3 has 14 residues. Germline V gives CDR1 KGHSH, CDR2 LQKENI. V was shortened by 1 base and J by 2 bases, with 6 bases between the two germline ends. The CDR3 loop is CASSPREGNQPQHF. CDR3 nucleotide sequence: TGTGCCAGCTCACCACGAGAAGGCAATCAGCCCCAGCATTTT.

V is TRBV12-5 and J is TRBJ2-2; D gene uncertain. The V and J ends lost 9 bases and 6 bases respectively, with 17 bases between them. CDR1 and CDR2 from the germline V gene are LGHNT and FRNRAP. CDR3 size: 14 residues. CDR3 DNA: TGTGCTAGCCACCTTCCGGGTCCAGCCGGGGAGCTGTTTTTT. Its translation: CASHLPGPAGELFF.

The chain links TRBV30 to TRBJ1-1; no definite D call. CDR3 length: 13 residues. Germline values: CDR1 GTSNPN, CDR2 SVGIG (reference sequence). Trimming pared 4 bases from V and 4 bases from J, leaving 13 bases between. The CDR3 reads CAWMTRPVTEAFF. As DNA, the CDR3 is TGTGCCTGGATGACACGGCCAGTCACTGAAGCTTTCTTT.

V gene TRBV4-1 combines with J gene TRBJ2-1, with TRBD2 identical over 9 bases. J gave up 4 bases and V 7 bases, and 14 bases lay outside the gene matches. The CDR3 sequence is 17 residues long. Per germline, CDR1 MGHRA and CDR2 YSYEKL. CDR3 loop: CASNSPRSSGIYNEQFF. The DNA for the CDR3 is TGCGCCAGCAATTCCCCCCGTTCTAGCGGGATTTACAATGAGCAGTTCTTC.

The CDR3, as DNA: TGTGCCAGCAGCCAAGAGGGCCAGGGGTCTGAAGCTTTCTTT. It codes for CASSQEGQGSEAFF. The V gene is TRBV4-2, the J gene TRBJ1-1; perhaps TRBD1 as D (6 bases). This CDR3 has 14 amino acids. Germline-derived CDR1 and CDR2 are LGHNA and YNFKEQ. Trimming took off 0 bases at V and 6 bases at J, with 11 bases between the two ends.

The table lists this clone with a count of one. The rearrangement links TRBV6-5 to TRBJ2-1; a possible D gene is TRBD1 (6 bases). The CDR3 contains 13 residues. Germline V gives CDR1 MNHEY, CDR2 SVGAGI. Between the trimmed V and J ends, which lost 7 bases and 6 bases, there was a span of 13 bases. CDR3 residues: CASTAGTTNEQFF. The DNA for the CDR3 is TGTGCCAGCACCGCAGGGACAACCAATGAGCAGTTCTTC.

This sequence joins TRBV13 and TRBJ2-1; 10 positions agree with TRBD2. With 8 bases clipped from V and 4 bases from J, the junction kept 8 bases outside the gene matches. Per germline, CDR1 PRHDT and CDR2 FYEKMQ (reference sequence). The CDR3 has 15 residues. CDR3: CASALAGELYNEQFF. CDR3 DNA: TGTGCCAGCGCCCTAGCGGGAGAACTTTACAATGAGCAGTTCTTC.

The chain recombines TRBV6-1 with TRBJ1-2; D is ambiguous. The CDR3 consists of 13 residues. Germline V CDR1 and CDR2: MNHNS, SASEGT. Trimming cost V 8 bases and J 4 bases, with 14 bases left between them. Here the CDR3 reads CASQWANSYGYTF. Here the CDR3 DNA reads TGTGCCAGCCAGTGGGCCAACTCCTATGGCTACACCTTC.

The chain links TRBV6-5 to TRBJ1-2; D may be TRBD1 (5 bases). The CDR3 has 13 residues. Germline assignment: CDR1 MNHEY and CDR2 SVGAGI. Trimming took off 2 bases at V and 7 bases at J, with 11 bases between the two ends. The CDR3: CASSYMEGTGYTF. CDR3 in DNA: TGTGCCAGCAGTTACATGGAGGGGACTGGCTACACCTTC.

J is TRBJ2-5 and V is TRBV4-1; D is uncertain. The J call is doubtful: the DNA matches TRBJ2-7 better. Per germline, CDR1 MGHRA and CDR2 YSYEKL. This CDR3 is 14 amino acids long. CDR3 region: CASSQDRSPYEQYF. CDR3 bases: TGCGCCAGCAGCCAAGACCGAAGTCCCTACGAGCAGTACTTC.

The rearrangement joins TRBV14 to TRBJ1-1; D perhaps matches TRBD1 (5 bases). The CDR3 has 12 residues. Trimming cost V 3 bases and J 7 bases, with 9 bases left between them. Germline V lookup: CDR1 SGHDN, CDR2 FVKESK. The CDR3 loop is CASSHGHGEAFF. For the CDR3, the DNA is TGTGCCAGCAGCCACGGACACGGTGAAGCTTTCTTT.

This clone has only a few counts. The gene calls are TRBV19 and TRBJ2-1; 10 bases agree with TRBD2. J was trimmed by 9 bases and V by 10 bases; bases with no gene match: 9. This CDR3 is built from 13 residues. The germline CDR1 and CDR2 sequences are LNHDA and SQIVND (reference sequence). The CDR3 is CATSGRAEVEQFF. The CDR3 DNA sequence: TGTGCCACCAGCGGGAGGGCCGAGGTTGAGCAGTTCTTC. Full variable domain (missing parts from reference TRBV19 and TRBJ2-1): DGGITQSPKYLFRKEGQNVTLSCEQNLNHDAMYWYRQDPGQGLRLIYYSQIVNDFQKGDIAEGYSVSREKKESFPLTVTSAQKNPTAFYLCATSGRAEVEQFFGPGTRLTVL.